The 14 T cell receptor beta chains presented below share a single source sample, sequenced in a study of blood T cell repertoires in COVID-19 (TCRdb year 2020). The library was prepared using the immunoSEQ multiplex PCR assay. TCRdb retrieved this table from immuneACCESS and kept in-frame rearrangements only. Not all clones are present; in checked studies, unresolved V genes account for under half, and no reason is known for the remainder. This sample comprises 95,000 to 100,000 clones, roughly 80% of them detected only once. The ten largest clones represent roughly a sixth of the sample. Sample: peripheral blood. The receptors originated from a woman in her sixties or seventies with acute or convalescent COVID-19.

The gene calls are TRBV7-2 and TRBJ2-1; 14 bases are shared with TRBD2. The CDR3 spans 16 residues. The germline gives CDR1 SGHTA, CDR2 FQGNSA. The V gene end was trimmed by 5 bases and the J gene end by 8 bases; junction bases not matched to a gene: 8. This CDR3 reads CASSVTSGGAMDEQFF. The CDR3 bases are TGTGCCAGCAGCGTGACTAGCGGGGGGGCCATGGATGAGCAGTTCTTC. Based on the CDR3 plus reference TRBV7-2 and TRBJ2-1, the full variable domain is GAGVSQSPSNKVTEKGKDVELRCDPISGHTALYWYRQSLGQGLEFLIYFQGNSAPDKSGLPSDRFSAERTGGSVSTLTIQRTQQEDSAVYLCASSVTSGGAMDEQFFGPGTRLTVL.

This rearrangement joins TRBV29-1 to TRBJ1-3; D remains ambiguous. Per the germline V gene, CDR1 is SQVTM and CDR2 is ANQGSEA. The V and J ends lost 4 bases and 0 bases respectively, with 13 bases between them. The CDR3 has 15 amino acids. The CDR3 is CSVAGISNSGNTIYF. CDR3 bases: TGCAGCGTTGCCGGAATTAGCAACTCTGGAAACACCATATATTTT.

As to this clone: The conserved final phenylalanine or tryptophan is absent from the CDR3, which likely points to a read error. The limits of the CDR3 on the DNA are not certain, so only TCRdb's listed CDR3 is given. The gene calls are TRBV6-4 and TRBJ1-2. Inclusive of both ends, the CDR3 amounts to 11 amino acids. Germline CDR1 and CDR2: MRHNA and SNTAGT. The chain's CDR3 is CASSDFWEGTL.

Note on this clone: Distinct nucleotide sequences in the sample also encode this CDR3. CDR3 loop: CASSFGQGGSPLHF. CDR3 sequence (DNA): TGTGCCAGCAGCTTCGGACAGGGCGGTTCACCCCTCCACTTT. This chain links TRBV7-3 with TRBJ1-6, with TRBD1 identical over 8 bases. CDR1 SGHTA and CDR2 FQGTGA come from the germline V gene. Trimming at V came to 3 bases and at J to 9 bases, leaving 4 bases not matched to a gene. The CDR3 is made up of 14 amino acids.

The gene calls are TRBV6-5 and TRBJ1-6, with 8 bases fitting TRBD1. The germline V gene has CDR1 MNHEY and CDR2 SVGAGI. This CDR3 spans 15 amino acids. Germline trimming cut 6 bases from V and 9 bases from J; bases unmatched to any gene: 10. CDR3 region: CASRTGTGRGSPLHF. CDR3 sequence (DNA): TGTGCCAGCAGAACAGGGACAGGCCGAGGTTCACCCCTCCACTTT.

The chain has TRBV6-1 and TRBJ2-5, with D possibly matching TRBD1 (5 bases). The germline gives CDR1 MNHNS, CDR2 SASEGT. The CDR3 length is 13 residues. The V end lost 0 bases, the J end lost 5 bases, and 7 bases lay between the germline ends. The CDR3 here is CASSEARVETQYF. CDR3 nucleotides: TGTGCCAGCAGTGAAGCCAGGGTTGAGACCCAGTACTTC.

This chain joins TRBV3-1 (or the pseudogene TRBV3-2) and TRBJ1-2, with D possibly matching TRBD1 (6 bases). Germline CDR1 LGHDT, CDR2 YNNKEL (reference sequence). Between the trimmed V and J ends, which lost 1 base and 4 bases, there was a span of 10 bases. This CDR3 has 14 residues. This CDR3 is CASSQGEGGYGYTF. CDR3 bases: TGTGCCAGCAGCCAAGGTGAAGGGGGCTATGGCTACACCTTC.

The genes are TRBV29-1 and TRBJ1-1; D perhaps matches TRBD1 (5 bases). The CDR3 length is 11 residues. CDR1 and CDR2 from the germline V gene are SQVTM and ANQGSEA. Trimming took off 4 bases at V and 6 bases at J, with 9 bases between the two ends. CDR3 in DNA: TGCAGCGTTGGGAGGGGCGCTGAAGCTTTCTTT. It encodes CSVGRGAEAFF.

The chain has TRBV20-1 and TRBJ1-1; D ambiguous. CDR1 and CDR2 from the germline V gene are DFQATT and SNEGSKA (reference sequence). This CDR3 spans 11 amino acids. Trimming stripped 6 bases from V and 11 bases from J, with 16 bases between. The DNA of the CDR3 is TGCAGTGCGGAAGCGGGCTATGAGGCTTTCTTT. This gives the protein CSAEAGYEAFF.

The chain carries TRBV9 and TRBJ2-7; D perhaps matches TRBD1 (5 bases). This CDR3 has 16 residues. Trimming took off 0 bases at V and 6 bases at J, with 19 bases between the two ends. CDR1 and CDR2 from the germline V gene are SGDLS and YYNGEE. CDR3 in DNA: TGTGCCAGCAGCGTAGGTCAGGGATCATCCGGCTTCGAGCAGTACTTC. This sequence encodes CASSVGQGSSGFEQYF.

This clone appeared once. The V gene is TRBV6-5, the J gene TRBJ1-2; weak D call: TRBD1 (5 bases). The germline CDR1 and CDR2 sequences are MNHEY and SVGAGI. Trimming shortened V by 10 bases and J by 4 bases, and 19 bases separated the two germline ends. This CDR3 has 14 amino acids. DNA for the CDR3: TGTGCCACCATCGGGGGAAGGGTCCCCTATGGCTACACCTTC. This translates into CATIGGRVPYGYTF.

V is TRBV9 and J is TRBJ1-1, with 7 bases lining up with TRBD1. V dropped 4 bases and J dropped 4; count of bases not matched to a gene: 4. Germline V CDR1 and CDR2: SGDLS, YYNGEE. CDR3 length: 13 amino acids. CDR3 protein: CASSPWDSTEAFF. As DNA, the CDR3 is TGTGCCAGCAGCCCCTGGGACAGCACTGAAGCTTTCTTT.

This chain uses TRBV5-5 with TRBJ1-1; TRBD1 matches 9 bases. The germline V gene encodes CDR1 SGHKS and CDR2 YYEKEE (reference sequence). This CDR3 is 15 amino acids long. The V gene end was trimmed by 4 bases and the J gene end by 1 base; junction bases not matched to a gene: 5. DNA for the CDR3: TGTGCCAGCAGCCCCTGGACAGGGGAGAACACTGAAGCTTTCTTT. Protein sequence: CASSPWTGENTEAFF. Using reference TRBV5-5 and TRBJ1-1 for the parts outside the CDR3, the full variable domain is DAGVTQSPTHLIKTRGQQVTLRCSPISGHKSVSWYQQVLGQGPQFIFQYYEKEERGRGNFPDRFSARQFPNYSSELNVNALLLGDSALYLCASSPWTGENTEAFFGQGTRLTVV.

The chain joins TRBV7-3 to TRBJ2-1; 15 bases align to TRBD2. V was pared by 5 bases and J by 10 bases, with 3 bases of the junction left unmatched. Germline loops: CDR1 SGHTA, CDR2 FQGTGA. The CDR3 is 14 residues long. The CDR3 spells CASSPGTSGGEQFF. In nucleotides, the CDR3 is TGTGCCAGCAGCCCCGGGACTAGCGGGGGGGAGCAGTTCTTC.